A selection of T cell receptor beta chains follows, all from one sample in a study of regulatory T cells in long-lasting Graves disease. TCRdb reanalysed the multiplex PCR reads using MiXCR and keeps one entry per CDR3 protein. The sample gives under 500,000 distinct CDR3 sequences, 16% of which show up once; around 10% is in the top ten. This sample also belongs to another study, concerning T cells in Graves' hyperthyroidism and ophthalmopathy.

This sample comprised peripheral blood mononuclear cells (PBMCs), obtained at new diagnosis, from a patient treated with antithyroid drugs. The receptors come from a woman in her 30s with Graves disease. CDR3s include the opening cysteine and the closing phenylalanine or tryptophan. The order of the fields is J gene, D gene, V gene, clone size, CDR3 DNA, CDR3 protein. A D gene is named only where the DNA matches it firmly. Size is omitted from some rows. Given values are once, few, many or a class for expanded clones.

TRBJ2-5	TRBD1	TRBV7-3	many	TGTGCCAGCAGCCCCGGGACAGGGGGCCAAGAGACCCAGTACTTC	CASSPGTGGQETQYF
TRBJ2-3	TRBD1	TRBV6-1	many	TGTGCCAGCAGGAATCCGGGACAGGGCTCAGATACGCAGTATTTT	CASRNPGQGSDTQYF
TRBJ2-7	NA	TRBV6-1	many	TGTGCCAGCAGAGGAGGGGGGAGATCCTACGAGCAGTACTTC	CASRGGGRSYEQYF
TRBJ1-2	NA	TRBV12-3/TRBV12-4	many	TGTGCCAGCAGTTTATGGGATGGCTACACCTTC	CASSLWDGYTF
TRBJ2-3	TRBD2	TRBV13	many	TGTGCCAGCAGCTCCGGGACTAGCGGGAGGGCCGGGCCAGATACGCAGTATTTT	CASSSGTSGRAGPDTQYF
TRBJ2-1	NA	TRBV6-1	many	TGTGCCAGCAGCAAGGGAGGGGGGGACGGTTGGCAGTTCTTC	CASSKGGGDGWQFF
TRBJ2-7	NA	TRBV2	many	TGTGCCAGCACCCTACTAGCCCAAAGGGACTTATACGAGCAGTACTTC	CASTLLAQRDLYEQYF
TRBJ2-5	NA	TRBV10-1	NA	TGCGCCAGCAGTGAGTCAGGCGGTTGGGGGGCCCAGTACTTC	CASSESGGWGAQYF
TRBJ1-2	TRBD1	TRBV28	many	TGTGCCAGCAGACCCCGACAGGGGACTAACTATGGCTACACCTTC	CASRPRQGTNYGYTF
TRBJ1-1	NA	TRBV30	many	TGTGCCTTGGGACAAACTAACACTGAAGCTTTCTTT	CALGQTNTEAFF
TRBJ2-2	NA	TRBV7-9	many	TGTGCCAGCAGCTGGCTGACGACCGGGGAGCTGTTTTTT	CASSWLTTGELFF
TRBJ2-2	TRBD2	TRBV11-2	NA	TGTGCCAGCGCTGTAGCGGGTGGAGTCGGGGAGCTGTTTTTT	CASAVAGGVGELFF